The 27 T cell receptor beta chains below come from one sample, sequenced in a study of beta chain features in type 1 diabetes. The study reverse transcribed the entire isolated RNA, so it sequenced expressed TCRB transcripts. Libraries were prepared by immunoSEQ multiplex PCR; TCRdb keeps only in-frame clonotypes and omits some of them. The data show 400,000 to 450,000 clones, 14% seen once. Input material: naive CD4+ T cells from blood. The origin of the receptors is a man aged 25-40 years in good health.

This clone was found many times. Distinct nucleotide sequences in the sample also encode this CDR3. V gene TRBV9 combines with J gene TRBJ1-2, with D tentatively TRBD1 (5 bases). V was trimmed by 0 bases and J by 5 bases, leaving 5 bases between them. The V gene's germline CDR1 is SGDLS and CDR2 YYNGEE. The CDR3 is made up of 12 amino acids. As DNA, the CDR3 is TGTGCCAGCAGCGTAGCAGGGTATGGCTACACCTTC. Translation: CASSVAGYGYTF.

This clone was picked up a small number of times. The chain recombines TRBV4-2 with TRBJ2-1, with 9 bases lining up with TRBD2. The CDR3 length is 22 residues. The ends lost 1 base at V and 0 bases at J; junction bases unmatched: 19. Germline CDR1 and CDR2: LGHNA and YNFKEQ. CDR3 loop: CASSQAGRGLAGLPSSYNEQFF. The CDR3 nucleotides read TGTGCCAGCAGCCAAGCAGGACGTGGGCTAGCGGGACTCCCGAGCTCCTACAATGAGCAGTTCTTC.

This clone was found a few times. V gene TRBV15 combines with J gene TRBJ2-3; D is possibly TRBD1 or TRBD2 (5 bases each). The CDR3 is 15 amino acids. Germline CDR1 reads LNHNV; CDR2 reads YYDKDF (reference sequence). Trimming left V 3 bases short and J 7 bases short, with 17 bases between. In DNA, the CDR3 is TGTGCCACCAGCAGGACCGGGACGGACAAGAATACGCAGTATTTT. Its protein is CATSRTGTDKNTQYF.

The chain has TRBV6-5 and TRBJ2-7, with a weak D call TRBD2 (6 bases). Germline CDR1 reads MNHEY; CDR2 reads SVGAGI. The V end was cut by 5 bases, the J end by 2 bases, with 10 bases between. This CDR3 spans 13 amino acids. The CDR3 DNA is TGTGCCAGCAGTCCGACTAGAGCCTACGAGCAGTACGTC. Translation: CASSPTRAYEQYV.

This clone turned up a few times. This chain connects TRBV29-1 to TRBJ1-6, with TRBD1 matching over 8 bases. This CDR3 comprises 15 residues. CDR1 and CDR2 from the germline V gene are SQVTM and ANQGSEA. V was clipped by 6 bases and J by 1 base; unmatched bases: 5. The CDR3 sequence: CSVRQGSSYNSPLHF. The CDR3 DNA reads as TGCAGCGTCAGACAGGGGAGTTCCTATAATTCACCCCTCCACTTT.

A few counts support this clone. This chain uses TRBV6-6 with TRBJ2-1; 10 bases are shared with TRBD2. The J segment lost 3 bases and the V segment lost 6 bases, leaving 5 bases of the junction unmatched. Looked up from germline, CDR1 is MNHNY and CDR2 is SVGAGI (reference sequence). The CDR3 runs to 15 residues. CDR3 amino acids: CASRIAGGGYNEQFF. CDR3 bases: TGTGCCAGCAGAATAGCGGGAGGAGGCTACAATGAGCAGTTCTTC.

The rearrangement uses TRBV5-1 and TRBJ2-7; 8 bases fit TRBD1. The CDR3 consists of 17 residues. J gave up 2 bases and V 2 bases, and 12 bases lay outside the gene matches. CDR1 and CDR2 from the germline V gene are SGHRS and YFSETQ. The CDR3 DNA is TGCGCCAGCAGCTTTTATTCGGGACAGGCCGATACCTACGAGCAGTACTTC. This encodes CASSFYSGQADTYEQYF. The full variable domain, in which reference TRBV5-1 and TRBJ2-7 provide the parts outside the CDR3, is KAGVTQTPRYLIKTRGQQVTLSCSPISGHRSVSWYQQTPGQGLQFLFEYFSETQRNKGNFPGRFSGRQFSNSRSEMNVSTLELGDSALYLCASSFYSGQADTYEQYFGPGTRLTVT.

This clone turned up a few times. The gene calls are TRBV18 and TRBJ2-1; TRBD2 matches 14 bases. Germline values: CDR1 KGHSH, CDR2 LQKENI. The CDR3 is made up of 15 amino acids. J was trimmed by 12 bases and V by 0 bases; bases with no gene match: 4. The chain's CDR3 is CASSPPGTSGSWQFF. CDR3 in DNA: TGTGCCAGCTCACCACCCGGGACTAGCGGGAGTTGGCAGTTCTTC.

The chain carries TRBV1 and TRBJ2-7; the D call in the table, TRBD1, was not verified against the DNA. TRBV1 is a pseudogene segment. CDR3 length: 15 residues. The CDR3 coding sequence is TGCACCAGCAGCCAAAGGCAGGGGGCTAGGTACGAGCAGTACTTC. This encodes CTSSQRQGARYEQYF.

The rearrangement joins TRBV28 to TRBJ2-5; D could derive from TRBD1 or TRBD2 (5 bases each). The CDR3 loop spans 14 amino acids. Looked up from germline, CDR1 is MDHEN and CDR2 is SYDVKM. With 3 bases removed from V and 5 bases from J, the gap between germline ends came to 13 bases. CDR3 sequence (DNA): TGTGCCAGCAGTTTGGGGGTGCCGCAGGAGACCCAGTACTTC. Protein product: CASSLGVPQETQYF.

The rearrangement joins TRBV4-3 to TRBJ2-5; 7 nucleotides align to TRBD1. The CDR3 has 16 amino acids. CDR1 LGHNA and CDR2 YSLEER come from the germline V gene. Germline trimming cut 0 bases from V and 5 bases from J; bases unmatched to any gene: 9. The CDR3 here is CASSQDLRGLGETQYF. The DNA for the CDR3 is TGCGCCAGCAGCCAAGATTTAAGGGGGCTCGGCGAGACCCAGTACTTC.

The chain is built from TRBV5-4 and TRBJ2-1; 9 positions agree with TRBD1. The junction had 12 bases not matched to a gene; V was cut back by 10 bases and J by 7 bases. This CDR3 has 14 residues. Germline V gene sequence: CDR1 SGHNT, CDR2 YYREEE (reference sequence). CDR3 in amino acids: CAARKQGASNEQFF. The CDR3, as DNA: TGTGCCGCGAGAAAACAGGGGGCGAGTAATGAGCAGTTCTTC.

For the CDR3, the DNA is TGTGCCTGGAGTGTACAGGCAAAATATGGCTACACCTTC. Translated: CAWSVQAKYGYTF. The V and J genes are TRBV30 and TRBJ1-2; perhaps TRBD1 as D (5 bases). CDR1 GTSNPN and CDR2 SVGIG come from the germline V gene (reference sequence). The CDR3 length is 13 residues. The germline V and J ends were trimmed by 0 bases and 5 bases, with 10 bases remaining between them.

This clone has more than one count but fewer than ten. This sequence joins TRBV7-2 and TRBJ2-5; 7 bases fit TRBD2. The germline CDR1 and CDR2 sequences are SGHTA and FQGNSA. Unmatched junction bases numbered 8, after V lost 6 bases and J lost 1 base. The CDR3 has 15 residues. CDR3 in amino acids: CASSSVSGGQETQYF. In nucleotides, the CDR3 is TGTGCCAGCAGTTCCGTGTCGGGGGGCCAAGAGACCCAGTACTTC.

The chain joins TRBV11-2 to TRBJ2-1; 9 bases map to TRBD2. With V trimmed by 8 bases and J by 8 bases, 10 bases remained unmatched. There are 14 residues in the CDR3. Germline V gene data show CDR1 as SGHAT and CDR2 as FQNNGV. CDR3 amino acids: CASVPSGVRYEQFF. The CDR3 region has the DNA TGTGCCAGCGTACCTAGCGGGGTAAGGTATGAGCAGTTCTTC. The whole variable domain, remainder taken from reference TRBV11-2 and TRBJ2-1, is EAGVAQSPRYKIIEKRQSVAFWCNPISGHATLYWYQQILGQGPKLLIQFQNNGVVDDSQLPKDRFSAERLKGVDSTLKIQPAKLEDSAVYLCASVPSGVRYEQFFGPGTRLTVL.

V is TRBV30 and J is TRBJ2-5; perhaps TRBD2 as D (6 bases). V lost 5 bases to trimming and J lost 5 bases, with 18 bases between them. Germline assignment: CDR1 GTSNPN and CDR2 SVGIG (reference sequence). The CDR3 extends over 14 amino acids. The DNA of the CDR3 is TGTGCCTGGGGGCTAGCGTTCCCTGGGGAGACCCAGTACTTC. As protein: CAWGLAFPGETQYF.

The chain uses TRBV9 and TRBJ2-3; 9 nucleotides match TRBD2. Losses at the gene ends were 4 bases for V and 0 bases for J; bases not matched to a gene: 6. Germline CDR1 and CDR2: SGDLS and YYNGEE. The CDR3 is 16 residues long. CDR3: CASSLSGGPSTDTQYF. For the CDR3, the DNA is TGTGCCAGCAGCCTTAGCGGGGGCCCTAGCACAGATACGCAGTATTTT. Filled out from reference TRBV9 and TRBJ2-3, the complete variable domain reads DSGVTQTPKHLITATGQRVTLRCSPRSGDLSVYWYQQSLDQGLQFLIQYYNGEERAKGNILERFSAQQFPDLHSELNLSSLELGDSALYFCASSLSGGPSTDTQYFGPGTRLTVL.

The chain combines TRBV28 with TRBJ2-7; D call uncertain. Per germline, CDR1 MDHEN and CDR2 SYDVKM. The CDR3 spans 12 residues. V lost 4 bases and J lost 3, with 7 bases in between. The DNA of the CDR3 is TGTGCCAGCAGTTCCAAAGTCTACGAGCAGTACGTC. It translates to CASSSKVYEQYV.

This clone has more than one count but fewer than ten. This may stem from a read error, because a much larger clone lies one nucleotide away. The chain is built from TRBV11-2 and TRBJ2-3, with D hard to call. There are 11 residues in the CDR3. CDR1 is SGHAT, CDR2 FQNNGV, per germline. V was cut by 6 bases and J by 2 bases, with 3 bases left in between. CDR3 DNA: TGTGCCAGCAGGTTCACAGATACGCAGTATTTT. The encoded protein is CASRFTDTQYF.

The genes are TRBV4-1 and TRBJ2-3; 9 nucleotides align to TRBD2. Trimming removed 1 base from V and 6 bases from J; junction bases left unmatched: 5. Germline V gene data show CDR1 as MGHRA and CDR2 as YSYEKL. The length of the CDR3 is 15 residues. The CDR3 region is CASSQASGLADTQYF. CDR3 nucleotides: TGCGCCAGCAGCCAAGCCTCGGGACTAGCCGATACGCAGTATTTT.

This chain connects TRBV19 to TRBJ2-5; D is unclear. From germline, CDR1 is LNHDA and CDR2 SQIVND (reference sequence). V was cut by 1 base and J by 5 bases, with 11 bases left in between. This CDR3 comprises 14 residues. The CDR3 nucleotides are TGTGCCAGTAGTATAGGGAACCTGCTGGAGACCCAGTACTTC. Translated, it gives CASSIGNLLETQYF.

The sample holds a few counts of this clone. Other DNA variants within this sample encode the same CDR3. The chain links TRBV30 to TRBJ1-5; a possible D gene is TRBD1 (5 bases). Germline values: CDR1 GTSNPN, CDR2 SVGIG (reference sequence). V shed 3 bases and J shed 2 bases, with 8 bases lying between them. This CDR3 region has 13 residues. Here the CDR3 DNA reads TGTGCCTGGAGAGGGGCAGGCAATCAGCCCCAGCATTTT. It specifies CAWRGAGNQPQHF. Together with reference TRBV30 and TRBJ1-5, the CDR3 gives the full variable domain: SQTIHQWPATLVQPVGSPLSLECTVEGTSNPNLYWYRQAAGRGLQLLFYSVGIGQISSEVPQNLSASRPQDRQFILSSKKLLLSDSGFYLCAWRGAGNQPQHFGDGTRLSIL.

The V and J genes are TRBV2 and TRBJ1-2; 11 bases align to TRBD1. Germline values: CDR1 SNHLY, CDR2 FYNNEI. This CDR3 has 15 residues. J gave up 8 bases and V 6 bases, and 11 bases lay outside the gene matches. The DNA of the CDR3 is TGTGCCAGCAGGAGATTAGGACAGGGGGCTCGCGGCTACACCTTC. Its translation: CASRRLGQGARGYTF.

The CDR3 coding sequence is TGTGCCAGCAGAGACAGGGTTGAGACCCAGTACTTC. As protein: CASRDRVETQYF. This sequence joins TRBV25-1 and TRBJ2-5; the match to TRBD1 covers 7 bases. V dropped 6 bases and J dropped 5; count of bases not matched to a gene: 3. Germline CDR1 reads MGHDK; CDR2 reads SYGVNS. The CDR3 extends over 12 amino acids.

This clone was picked up a small number of times. The gene calls are TRBV27 and TRBJ2-6; tentatively, D is TRBD2 (6 bases). This CDR3 has 15 residues. Germline assignment: CDR1 MNHEY and CDR2 SMNVEV (reference sequence). Between the trimmed V and J ends, which lost 2 bases and 3 bases, there was a span of 8 bases. CDR3 region: CASSLGGFGANVLTF. CDR3 nucleotides: TGTGCCAGCAGTTTAGGGGGGTTTGGGGCCAACGTCCTGACTTTC.

This sequence joins TRBV11-2 and TRBJ2-3; tentative D call: TRBD2 (6 bases). This CDR3 is built from 17 residues. Between the trimmed V and J ends, which lost 3 bases and 4 bases, there was a span of 20 bases. Germline lookup yields CDR1 SGHAT and CDR2 FQNNGV. The CDR3 DNA reads as TGTGCCAGCAGCTTTTCTGGCGGGAACGCCAGGGCAGATACGCAGTATTTT. Protein product: CASSFSGGNARADTQYF.

The J gene is TRBJ2-1, the V gene TRBV29-1; 10 positions agree with TRBD2. The CDR3 has 14 amino acids. Germline loops: CDR1 SQVTM, CDR2 ANQGSEA. The trim removed 1 base at V and 6 bases at J, leaving 3 bases unmatched. The CDR3 DNA is TGCAGCGTTGAAGGGACTAGCGGCTTCAATGAGCAGTTCTTC. Its translation: CSVEGTSGFNEQFF.